This is a list of T cell receptor beta chains from one sample in a study of CD8 T cells in ankylosing spondylitis. TCRdb analysed the 5' RACE reads with MiXCR anew, one entry per CDR3 protein. The sample consists of 300,000 to 350,000 distinct CDR3 sequences, 14% to 15% of them appearing once. Sequencing was carried out using blood, either unsorted or a sorted T cell fraction (not recorded which). Receptors were obtained from a male donor with ankylosing spondylitis or in good health (not recorded which). Each CDR3 is given with its conserved first and last residue. Fields, in order: clone size, D gene, V gene, J gene, CDR3 protein, CDR3 DNA. D genes are given only for firm matches. Clone size appears in some rows only: once, few, many, or a class for an expanded clone.

.	TRBD1	TRBV29-1	TRBJ1-1	CSVESVARGVNTEAFF	TGCAGCGTTGAATCGGTAGCCAGGGGGGTGAACACTGAAGCTTTCTTT
.	.	TRBV5-1	TRBJ1-1	CASSFRGQDTEAFF	TGCGCCAGCAGCTTCCGGGGGCAGGACACTGAAGCTTTCTTT
few	.	TRBV20-1	TRBJ1-4	CSASRGREEKLFF	TGCAGTGCTAGCAGGGGTAGAGAGGAAAAACTGTTTTTT
many	.	TRBV12-3/TRBV12-4	TRBJ1-1	CASSSSTGLNTEAFF	.
.	.	TRBV2	TRBJ2-3	CASSNLARDGDTQYF	TGTGCCAGCAGCAATCTAGCGAGGGACGGAGATACGCAGTATTTT
few	.	TRBV29-1	TRBJ2-5	CSVEAGSRTQYF	TGCAGCGTTGAGGCAGGGTCGCGGACCCAGTACTTC
.	.	TRBV2	TRBJ2-5	CASSEALGGARTQYF	TGTGCCAGCAGTGAAGCGCTTGGAGGGGCGCGGACCCAGTACTTC
.	TRBD2	TRBV4-2	TRBJ2-3	CASNQGGGLAEVTDTQYF	TGTGCCAGCAACCAAGGGGGTGGACTAGCGGAAGTCACAGATACGCAGTATTTT
many	.	TRBV4-1	TRBJ2-7	CASSPRDTSYEQYF	TGCGCCAGCAGCCCGCGGGACACATCCTACGAGCAGTACTTC
.	TRBD1	TRBV5-1	TRBJ1-1	CASSSVVGATGATEAFF	TGCGCCAGCAGCTCCGTGGTCGGGGCCACAGGGGCCACTGAAGCTTTCTTT
.	TRBD2	TRBV7-2	TRBJ2-1	CASSFGLAGFYNEQFF	TGTGCCAGCAGCTTCGGGCTAGCGGGCTTCTACAATGAGCAGTTCTTC
few	.	TRBV20-1	TRBJ2-1	CSAPSAAPYNEQFF	TGCAGTGCTCCATCCGCGGCCCCATACAATGAGCAGTTCTTC
few	TRBD1	TRBV29-1	TRBJ1-1	CSVWDRGTDTEAFF	TGCAGCGTATGGGACAGGGGGACTGACACTGAAGCTTTCTTT
.	TRBD1	TRBV12-3/TRBV12-4	TRBJ2-7	CASSRRDSSSYEQYF	TGTGCCAGCAGTCGTAGGGACAGCAGCTCCTACGAGCAGTACTTC